The 29 T cell receptor beta chains given below trace back to one sample, sequenced in a study of shared clonotypes between healthy human individuals. The data were produced by immunoSEQ multiplex PCR, yet TCRdb's version contains in-frame clones alone and is incomplete. The table has 850,000 to 1,200,000 clones, approximately 70% seen once. Sequenced material: memory CD4+ T cells sorted from blood. Subset: CD45RA-negative fraction. These receptors were taken from a young man in good health.

This clone was seen more than once but under ten times. This rearrangement joins TRBV5-1 to TRBJ1-2; D is undetermined. Per the germline V gene, CDR1 is SGHRS and CDR2 is YFSETQ. The CDR3 runs 12 residues. The V end lost 3 bases, the J end lost 10 bases, and 13 bases lay between the germline ends. In DNA, the CDR3 is TGCGCCAGCAGCTCTGAAGGAGCCGACTACACCTTC. It translates to CASSSEGADYTF.

In regard to this clone: This same CDR3 is encoded by further DNA sequences in the sample. The V call is TRBV29-1, the J call TRBJ1-1, with a possible D match to TRBD1 (6 bases). CDR3 length equals 12 residues. Germline CDR1 and CDR2: SQVTM and ANQGSEA. The ends were cut back, 5 bases at V and 0 bases at J, with 7 bases in the middle. The CDR3 sequence: CSVRTVNTEAFF. The DNA for the CDR3 is TGCAGCGTTAGGACAGTGAACACTGAAGCTTTCTTT. The variable domain in full, with the rest retrieved from reference TRBV29-1 and TRBJ1-1, is SAVISQKPSRDICQRGTSLTIQCQVDSQVTMMFWYRQQPGQSLTLIATANQGSEATYESGFVIDKFPISRPNLTFSTLTVSNMSPEDSSIYLCSVRTVNTEAFFGQGTRLTVV.

This chain connects TRBV7-8 to TRBJ2-3, with a possible D match to TRBD2 (5 bases). This CDR3 comprises 16 residues. The germline V gene encodes CDR1 SGHVS and CDR2 FQNEAQ. Trimming took 3 bases from V and 1 from J, leaving 14 bases between them. This CDR3 reads CASSFSGFKGTDTQYF. CDR3 in DNA: TGTGCCAGCAGCTTCTCGGGATTCAAGGGCACAGATACGCAGTATTTT.

The chain joins TRBV19 to TRBJ2-1; possible D gene TRBD2, 7 bases. The CDR3 is 13 residues long. The V end was cut by 5 bases, the J end by 15 bases, with 20 bases between. CDR1 is LNHDA and CDR2 is SQIVND in the germline V gene (reference sequence). In nucleotides, the CDR3 is TGTGCCAGTAGTCTCGGACTAGGGGGGGCCCCGTTCTTC. It encodes CASSLGLGGAPFF.

This clone turned up a few times. V usage is TRBV10-3 and J usage is TRBJ1-2; 10 nucleotides align to TRBD1. J was trimmed by 6 bases and V by 2 bases; bases with no gene match: 9. Germline lookup yields CDR1 ENHRY and CDR2 SYGVKD. The CDR3 extends over 16 amino acids. The CDR3 loop is CAISEISGDRGNGYTF. The CDR3, as DNA: TGTGCCATCAGTGAGATTTCGGGGGACAGGGGTAATGGCTACACCTTC.

The V gene is TRBV5-1, the J gene TRBJ2-1; TRBD2 aligns across 11 bases. The V and J ends lost 2 bases and 8 bases, in that order; junction bases with no gene match: 6. Germline V lookup: CDR1 SGHRS, CDR2 YFSETQ. This CDR3 has 15 residues. In DNA form, the CDR3 reads TGCGCCAGCAGCTTTACTAGCGGGGGTTACGATGAGCAGTTCTTC. Amino acid sequence: CASSFTSGGYDEQFF.

This chain connects TRBV23-1 to TRBJ2-5; 9 bases line up with TRBD1. TRBV23-1 is placed among ORFs of uncertain function. The CDR3 has 16 amino acids. V shed 9 bases and J 1 base; nucleotides not matched to a gene: 12. The CDR3 DNA sequence: TGCGCCAGGTTTACTGGGACAGGGAGTCCCCAAGAGACCCAGTACTTC. Protein product: CARFTGTGSPQETQYF.

This clone occurred once. This sequence joins TRBV7-2 and TRBJ2-5; tentative D call: TRBD1 (5 bases). This CDR3 has 16 amino acids. The germline V gene has CDR1 SGHTA and CDR2 FQGNSA. V lost 1 base and J lost 6, with 18 bases in between. The CDR3 sequence is CASSLERGLTFQTQYF. The DNA for the CDR3 is TGTGCCAGCAGCTTAGAAAGGGGCCTAACCTTTCAGACCCAGTACTTC.

The chain couples TRBV7-9 to TRBJ1-1, with 7 bases fitting TRBD1. The V and J ends lost 3 bases and 8 bases, in that order; junction bases with no gene match: 6. Germline CDR1 is SEHNR and CDR2 is FQNEAQ (reference sequence). The CDR3 consists of 13 residues. The CDR3 spells CASSFTQGNEAFF. In DNA, the CDR3 is TGTGCCAGCAGCTTCACACAGGGGAACGAAGCTTTCTTT.

In this sample, this clone turned up once. Within the sample, other DNA sequences also encode this same CDR3. V is TRBV11-3 and J is TRBJ2-1, with D perhaps TRBD2 (5 bases). V was cut by 1 base and J by 3 bases, with 7 bases left in between. There are 14 residues in the CDR3. Germline values: CDR1 SGHNT, CDR2 YENEEA. The CDR3 here is CASSLVGLYNEQFF. The CDR3 region has the DNA TGTGCCAGCAGCTTAGTCGGACTCTACAATGAGCAGTTCTTC.

CDR3 sequence: CASSPPGPENSPLHF. CDR3 in DNA: TGTGCCAGCTCACCACCGGGACCGGAGAATTCACCCCTCCACTTT. The gene calls are TRBV18 and TRBJ1-6, with D possibly matching TRBD1 (5 bases). CDR1 KGHSH and CDR2 LQKENI come from the germline V gene. The CDR3 runs to 15 residues. With 0 bases removed from V and 7 bases from J, the gap between germline ends came to 10 bases.

There are many counts of this clone. This chain connects TRBV30 to TRBJ1-3; D call uncertain. This CDR3 has 15 amino acids. V lost 0 bases and J 0 bases, leaving 9 bases between the germline ends. The germline gives CDR1 GTSNPN, CDR2 SVGIG (reference sequence). The CDR3 region is CAWSVTRASGNTIYF. In nucleotides, the CDR3 is TGTGCCTGGAGTGTAACAAGAGCCTCTGGAAACACCATATATTTT.

V and J are TRBV5-6 and TRBJ1-2; D remains unclear. The CDR3 is made up of 16 amino acids. Trimming pared 4 bases from V and 5 bases from J, leaving 21 bases between. CDR1 is SGHDT, CDR2 YYEEEE, per germline. This CDR3 reads CASSQQFDPILYGYTF. Here the CDR3 DNA reads TGTGCCAGCAGCCAGCAGTTCGACCCCATCCTATATGGCTACACCTTC.

The genes are TRBV5-6 and TRBJ2-4; D not certain. This CDR3 contains 16 residues. V lost 1 base and J lost 0, with 11 bases in between. Germline assignment: CDR1 SGHDT and CDR2 YYEEEE. Here the CDR3 reads CASSLKQTLAKNIQYF. DNA of the CDR3: TGTGCCAGCAGCTTGAAACAGACCTTAGCCAAAAACATTCAGTACTTC.

This sequence joins TRBV7-2 and TRBJ2-3; TRBD2 matches at 7 bases. V shed 2 bases and J 3 bases; nucleotides not matched to a gene: 5. CDR1 and CDR2 from the germline V gene are SGHTA and FQGNSA. The CDR3 extends over 15 amino acids. CDR3 loop: CASSLTGTKTDTQYF. In nucleotides, the CDR3 is TGTGCCAGCAGCTTAACCGGGACTAAGACAGATACGCAGTATTTT. The variable domain in full, with the rest retrieved from reference TRBV7-2 and TRBJ2-3, is GAGVSQSPSNKVTEKGKDVELRCDPISGHTALYWYRQSLGQGLEFLIYFQGNSAPDKSGLPSDRFSAERTGGSVSTLTIQRTQQEDSAVYLCASSLTGTKTDTQYFGPGTRLTVL.

V gene TRBV25-1 combines with J gene TRBJ2-1; D is tentatively TRBD1 or TRBD2 (5 bases each). The V and J ends lost 3 bases and 2 bases respectively, with 17 bases between them. The CDR3 extends over 17 amino acids. The germline gives CDR1 MGHDK, CDR2 SYGVNS. For the CDR3, the DNA is TGTGCCAGCAGTGATACAGTGGGGACCCATACCTACAATGAGCAGTTCTTC. Translating it yields CASSDTVGTHTYNEQFF. Supplemented by reference TRBV25-1 and TRBJ2-1, the full variable domain reads EADIYQTPRYLVIGTGKKITLECSQTMGHDKMYWYQQDPGMELHLIHYSYGVNSTEKGDLSSESTVSRIRTEHFPLTLESARPSHTSQYLCASSDTVGTHTYNEQFFGPGTRLTVL.

As DNA, the CDR3 is TGTGCCAGCTCACCACTGACAGGGTGGCAAGAGACCCAGTACTTC. This translates into CASSPLTGWQETQYF. The chain links TRBV18 to TRBJ2-5; 7 nucleotides align to TRBD1. Per the germline V gene, CDR1 is KGHSH and CDR2 is LQKENI. This CDR3 spans 15 amino acids. Losses at the gene ends were 1 base for V and 2 bases for J; bases not matched to a gene: 4.

This clone was observed a single time. The chain combines TRBV10-3 with TRBJ2-7, with D maybe TRBD2 (5 bases). Trimming cost V 0 bases and J 1 base, with 13 bases left between them. This CDR3 is 16 amino acids long. Germline CDR1 and CDR2: ENHRY and SYGVKD. CDR3 nucleotide sequence: TGTGCCATCAGTGAGTCGATGCGGGTCGGATCCTACGAGCAGTACTTC. It translates to CAISESMRVGSYEQYF.

The J gene is TRBJ2-6, the V gene TRBV30, with D possibly matching TRBD1 (6 bases). The CDR3 runs 13 residues. The germline V gene has CDR1 GTSNPN and CDR2 SVGIG (reference sequence). The V and J ends lost 5 bases and 2 bases respectively, with 7 bases between them. CDR3 DNA sequence: TGTGCCTGGGACAGGACTGGGGCCAACGTCCTGACTTTC. Translation: CAWDRTGANVLTF.

This chain joins TRBV5-1 and TRBJ2-5; either TRBD1 or TRBD2 may supply D (5 bases each). The germline V gene encodes CDR1 SGHRS and CDR2 YFSETQ. Trimming left V 7 bases short and J 4 bases short, with 14 bases between. The length of the CDR3 is 13 residues. The CDR3 DNA sequence: TGCGCCAGCGCTCCCGGGGACCGAGAGACCCAGTACTTC. Its translation: CASAPGDRETQYF.

The chain links TRBV7-8 to TRBJ1-5, with 7 bases matching TRBD1. Germline CDR1 SGHVS, CDR2 FQNEAQ. The CDR3 has 17 residues. The V gene end was trimmed by 3 bases and the J gene end by 4 bases; junction bases not matched to a gene: 12. CDR3 protein: CASSFSKGGQGNQPQHF. The CDR3 nucleotides are TGTGCCAGCAGCTTCTCCAAAGGGGGCCAGGGGAATCAGCCCCAGCATTTT. The entire variable domain, with the rest obtained from reference TRBV7-8 and TRBJ1-5, is as follows: GAGVSQSPRYKVAKRGQDVALRCDPISGHVSLFWYQQALGQGPEFLTYFQNEAQLDKSGLPSDRFFAERPEGSVSTLKIQRTQQEDSAVYLCASSFSKGGQGNQPQHFGDGTRLSIL.

The chain joins TRBV19 to TRBJ1-5; D not resolved. The V gene's germline CDR1 is LNHDA and CDR2 SQIVND (reference sequence). Trimming took 7 bases from V and 11 from J, leaving 24 bases between them. This CDR3 comprises 15 residues. DNA of the CDR3: TGTGCCAGTACCCTAGGACTGCAGTTGGGTCTGGCCCAGCATTTT. As protein: CASTLGLQLGLAQHF.

This chain joins TRBV4-3 and TRBJ2-3; D gene uncertain. Trimming took 1 base from V and 1 from J, leaving 6 bases between them. The CDR3 is 14 amino acids. Germline V gene lookup returns CDR1 LGHNA and CDR2 YSLEER. CDR3 DNA: TGCGCCAGCAGCCAAGTCTATCGCACAGATACGCAGTATTTT. Residues: CASSQVYRTDTQYF.

The chain links TRBV5-4 to TRBJ1-5; 10 bases match TRBD1. Per germline, CDR1 SGHNT and CDR2 YYREEE (reference sequence). Trimming at V came to 4 bases and at J to 7 bases, leaving 5 bases not matched to a gene. The CDR3 is 14 residues long. Here the CDR3 DNA reads TGTGCCAGCAGCCTAGACAGGGGGCGGCAGCCCCAGCATTTT. Its translation is CASSLDRGRQPQHF.

J is TRBJ1-6 and V is TRBV23-1, with D uncertain. TRBV23-1 is assigned to the ORF class and has an uncertain function. This CDR3 spans 16 amino acids. V was clipped by 3 bases and J by 9 bases, with 18 bases between them. The DNA for the CDR3 is TGCGCCAGCAGTCACCAAAGGATAAAAAAAGGTTCACCCCTCCACTTT. Its translation is CASSHQRIKKGSPLHF.

The chain employs TRBV10-3 and TRBJ1-6; D may be TRBD1 (6 bases). The germline V and J ends were trimmed by 6 bases and 4 bases, with 13 bases remaining between them. The CDR3 runs to 15 residues. CDR1 ENHRY and CDR2 SYGVKD come from the germline V gene. DNA for the CDR3: TGTGCCATCAGCTTCGGACAGACTTATAATTCACCCCTCCACTTT. This codes for CAISFGQTYNSPLHF.

This chain uses TRBV5-1 with TRBJ1-2; TRBD1 might be the D (6 bases). Trimming left V 1 base short and J 0 bases short, with 10 bases between. The CDR3 contains 15 residues. Germline V gives CDR1 SGHRS, CDR2 YFSETQ. This CDR3 is CASSLQGTSNYGYTF. CDR3 in DNA: TGCGCCAGCAGCTTGCAAGGGACATCTAACTATGGCTACACCTTC.

In its sample, this clone was seen many times. This chain joins TRBV2 and TRBJ2-2; D tentatively fits TRBD1 or TRBD2 (5 bases each). This CDR3 contains 15 residues. The germline CDR1 and CDR2 sequences are SNHLY and FYNNEI. Between the trimmed V and J ends, which lost 5 bases and 11 bases, there was a span of 21 bases. The CDR3 loop reads CASSLGAAPRGELFF. The CDR3 DNA is TGTGCCAGCAGTTTAGGGGCCGCCCCACGGGGAGAGCTGTTTTTT.

A remark on this clone: The sample contains more than one DNA sequence encoding this CDR3. V usage is TRBV2 and J usage is TRBJ1-6, with 7 bases that match TRBD1. The CDR3 is made up of 13 amino acids. Germline V gene data show CDR1 as SNHLY and CDR2 as FYNNEI. With V trimmed by 6 bases and J by 7 bases, 3 bases remained unmatched. For the CDR3, the DNA is TGTGCCAGCAGCGGGACAGCGAATTCACCCCTCCACTTT. As protein: CASSGTANSPLHF.